These 16 T cell receptor beta chains share one sample of origin, sequenced in a study of blood T cell repertoires in COVID-19. Produced via immunoSEQ multiplex PCR; TCRdb's table is partial and in-frame only. Of tens of thousands of clones listed, 81% are singletons. Sequenced: peripheral blood. The receptor set was obtained from an elderly man with acute or convalescent COVID-19.

The chain uses TRBV29-1 and TRBJ1-1; D remains ambiguous. The V end was cut by 4 bases, the J end by 5 bases, with 14 bases between. Germline loops: CDR1 SQVTM, CDR2 ANQGSEA. The CDR3 covers 13 residues. In nucleotides, the CDR3 is TGCAGCGTTGGAGGAGGGCTGTTTACTGAAGCTTTCTTT. It encodes CSVGGGLFTEAFF.

The chain joins TRBV5-1 to TRBJ1-5; a weak D match, TRBD1 (5 bases). V was pared by 5 bases and J by 2 bases, with 11 bases between. Looked up from germline, CDR1 is SGHRS and CDR2 is YFSETQ. CDR3 length: 14 residues. CDR3 nucleotides: TGCGCCAGCAGTCCAGGGTCTGGCAATCAGCCCCAGCATTTT. Protein: CASSPGSGNQPQHF.

This chain uses TRBV5-1 with TRBJ1-1, with 10 bases lining up with TRBD1. The CDR3 totals 15 residues. CDR1 is SGHRS and CDR2 is YFSETQ in the germline V gene. V dropped 0 bases and J dropped 6; count of bases not matched to a gene: 5. The CDR3 DNA follows: TGCGCCAGCAGCTTGGACGGACAGGGGGGCGCTGAAGCTTTCTTT. Encoded protein: CASSLDGQGGAEAFF.

The rearrangement uses TRBV9 and TRBJ2-5; 15 bases are shared with TRBD2. From germline, CDR1 is SGDLS and CDR2 YYNGEE. With 4 bases clipped from V and 2 bases from J, the junction kept 6 bases outside the gene matches. There are 17 residues in the CDR3. For the CDR3, the DNA is TGTGCCAGCAGCCCAGGGACTAGCGGGGGGCGGCAAGAGACCCAGTACTTC. Translating gives CASSPGTSGGRQETQYF.

This clone is a singleton in its sample. The chain employs TRBV6-5 and TRBJ2-7; D perhaps matches TRBD1 (5 bases). V was cut by 4 bases and J by 5 bases, with 15 bases left in between. The germline V gene encodes CDR1 MNHEY and CDR2 SVGAGI. CDR3 length equals 14 residues. The CDR3 DNA reads TGTGCCAGCAGTTCCCCGTACAGGACCAACGAGCAGTACTTC. It yields the protein CASSSPYRTNEQYF.

The chain joins TRBV9 to TRBJ1-3; D gene ambiguous. V lost 5 bases, J lost 0 bases, and 12 bases lay in between. The CDR3 is 15 residues long. Germline loops: CDR1 SGDLS, CDR2 YYNGEE. The CDR3 DNA reads as TGTGCCAGCAGACCAGGAGGATTCTCTGGAAACACCATATATTTT. Translating it yields CASRPGGFSGNTIYF.

The chain joins TRBV28 to TRBJ1-1, with 9 bases identical to TRBD1. The V gene end was trimmed by 5 bases and the J gene end by 5 bases; junction bases not matched to a gene: 6. Per germline, CDR1 MDHEN and CDR2 SYDVKM. The CDR3 is made up of 14 amino acids. The CDR3 spells CASSMTGGWTEAFF. The DNA for the CDR3 is TGTGCCAGCAGTATGACAGGGGGGTGGACTGAAGCTTTCTTT.

This clone appeared a single time. Other DNA sequences of this sample code for an identical CDR3. The CDR3 protein is CASSSREETQYF. Here the CDR3 DNA reads TGTGCCAGCAGCTCCCGGGAAGAGACCCAGTACTTC. The chain joins TRBV7-6 to TRBJ2-5; D unresolved. The V end was cut by 4 bases, the J end by 3 bases, with 6 bases between. The CDR3 covers 12 residues. CDR1 SGHVS and CDR2 FNYEAQ come from the germline V gene.

The chain uses TRBV10-3 and TRBJ2-3; 10 nucleotides line up with TRBD2. Per the germline V gene, CDR1 is ENHRY and CDR2 is SYGVKD. The trim removed 6 bases at V and 1 base at J, leaving 1 base unmatched. The CDR3 extends over 14 amino acids. In nucleotides, the CDR3 is TGTGCCATCAGCGGACTAGCGGGCACAGATACGCAGTATTTT. Translating it yields CAISGLAGTDTQYF.

This chain links TRBV18 with TRBJ2-7; possibly TRBD1 for D (6 bases). The CDR3 contains 14 residues. Germline-derived CDR1 and CDR2 are KGHSH and LQKENI. The V end lost 8 bases, the J end lost 0 bases, and 14 bases lay between the germline ends. CDR3 protein: CASTRTASSYEQYF. CDR3 coding DNA: TGTGCCAGCACTCGGACAGCTAGCTCCTACGAGCAGTACTTC.

This sequence joins TRBV19 and TRBJ2-3; 10 nucleotides align to TRBD2. The germline V gene has CDR1 LNHDA and CDR2 SQIVND (reference sequence). This CDR3 contains 14 residues. The trim removed 6 bases at V and 6 bases at J, leaving 6 bases unmatched. CDR3 protein: CASSISGRADTQYF. CDR3 bases: TGTGCCAGTAGCATAAGCGGGAGGGCTGATACGCAGTATTTT.

The chain couples TRBV9 to TRBJ1-5; D possibly corresponds to TRBD1 (6 bases). Germline V CDR1 and CDR2: SGDLS, YYNGEE. The CDR3 runs 14 residues. Trimming pared 4 bases from V and 4 bases from J, leaving 12 bases between. The CDR3 DNA sequence: TGTGCCAGCAGCACCGGACAGCTAAATCAGCCCCAGCATTTT. The encoded protein is CASSTGQLNQPQHF.

This clone was observed once. The rearrangement links TRBV4-1 to TRBJ2-1; D might be TRBD2 (5 bases). Germline CDR1 is MGHRA and CDR2 is YSYEKL. Between the trimmed V and J ends, which lost 4 bases and 0 bases, there was a span of 19 bases. The CDR3 is 18 residues long. Written as DNA, the CDR3 is TGCGCCAGCAGCCCTTTTGGAGTCGGGGTCAGCTCCTACAATGAGCAGTTCTTC. Protein product: CASSPFGVGVSSYNEQFF.

The rearrangement uses TRBV7-2 and TRBJ2-2, with TRBD2 matching over 12 bases. The trim removed 4 bases at V and 15 bases at J, leaving 12 bases unmatched. The germline CDR1 and CDR2 sequences are SGHTA and FQGNSA. The CDR3 loop spans 15 amino acids. CDR3 nucleotides: TGTGCCAGCAGCTCAGTTGGGACTAGCGGGCCGGTTATGTTTTTT. This encodes CASSSVGTSGPVMFF.

The rearrangement joins TRBV9 to TRBJ2-2, with D perhaps matching TRBD2 (5 bases). Per germline, CDR1 SGDLS and CDR2 YYNGEE. V lost 4 bases and J 6 bases, leaving 16 bases between the germline ends. CDR3 size: 15 residues. The CDR3 loop is CASSLKGANAGELFF. In nucleotides, the CDR3 is TGTGCCAGCAGCTTGAAGGGAGCTAATGCCGGGGAGCTGTTTTTT.

V and J are TRBV19 and TRBJ1-4; 10 nucleotides align to TRBD1. V lost 5 bases, J lost 8 bases, and 8 bases stayed unmatched. The CDR3 spans 15 residues. Germline V lookup: CDR1 LNHDA, CDR2 SQIVND (reference sequence). CDR3 sequence reads: CASSPGQGLMEKLFF. The DNA for the CDR3 is TGTGCCAGTAGTCCGGGACAGGGGCTAATGGAAAAACTGTTTTTT. The full variable domain, with the rest looked up from reference TRBV19 and TRBJ1-4, is DGGITQSPKYLFRKEGQNVTLSCEQNLNHDAMYWYRQDPGQGLRLIYYSQIVNDFQKGDIAEGYSVSREKKESFPLTVTSAQKNPTAFYLCASSPGQGLMEKLFFGSGTQLSVL.